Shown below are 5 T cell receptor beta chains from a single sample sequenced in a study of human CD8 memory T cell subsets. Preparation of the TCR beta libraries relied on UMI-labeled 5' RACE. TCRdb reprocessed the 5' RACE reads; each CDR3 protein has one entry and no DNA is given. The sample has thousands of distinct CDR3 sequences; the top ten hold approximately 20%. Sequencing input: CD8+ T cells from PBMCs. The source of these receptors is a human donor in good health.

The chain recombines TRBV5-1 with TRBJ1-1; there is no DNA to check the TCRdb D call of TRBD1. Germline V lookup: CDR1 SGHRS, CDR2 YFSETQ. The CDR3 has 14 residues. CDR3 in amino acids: CASSPPGGRTEAFF.

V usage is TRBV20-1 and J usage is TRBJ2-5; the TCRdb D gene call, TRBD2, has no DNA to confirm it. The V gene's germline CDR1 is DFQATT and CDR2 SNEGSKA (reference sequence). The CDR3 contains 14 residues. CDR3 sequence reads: CSARGGLDQETQYF.

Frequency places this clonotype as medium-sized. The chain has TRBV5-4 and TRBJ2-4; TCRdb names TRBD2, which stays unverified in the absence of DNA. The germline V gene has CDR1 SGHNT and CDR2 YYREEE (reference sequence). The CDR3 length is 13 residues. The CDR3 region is CASSFMRGNIQYF.

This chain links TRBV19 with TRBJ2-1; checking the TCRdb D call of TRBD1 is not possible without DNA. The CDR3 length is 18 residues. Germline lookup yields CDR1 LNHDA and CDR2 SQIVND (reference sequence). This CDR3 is CASSIDSDRARDINEQFF.

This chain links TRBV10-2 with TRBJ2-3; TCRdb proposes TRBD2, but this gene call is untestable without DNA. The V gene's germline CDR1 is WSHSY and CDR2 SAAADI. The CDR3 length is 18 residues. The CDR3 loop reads CASSESLAGGTVTDTQYF.